Described below is a single T cell receptor beta chain sequence and its context. The junction and the germline gene differ at one end; a read error may be behind it. Data came from immunoSEQ multiplex PCR; TCRdb stores just in-frame clones and leaves some out. This sample carries 77,000 or so clones, roughly 95% of them seen once, and the ten largest clones take about 0.69%. CDR1 is SSHAT, CDR2 FNYEAQ, per germline (reference sequence). This CDR3 spans 16 amino acids. This specimen belongs to a study of T cell changes during pregnancy in multiple sclerosis. This TCR was sampled from a female donor in good health, enrolled as a control in a pregnancy study. The sequencing used peripheral blood, collected in the second trimester of pregnancy. The gene calls are TRBV7-7 and TRBJ2-5, with D possibly being TRBD2 (6 bases). CDR3 nucleotide sequence: TGTGCTAGCAGCTCGAATGGTGGTAGGCGGGGAGAGACCCAGTACTTC. Amino acids: CASSSNGGRRGETQYF.